This T cell receptor beta chain was captured by sequencing in a study of chemoradiotherapy in HPV16-positive cancers. Study-level background: Candidate HPV-specific T-cell clones and common TCR motifs came from functional assays in a couple of HPV16-positive patients. Overall study findings and caveats: The functional HPV-specific definition rests on just a couple of HPV16-positive patients. HPV-responsive T-cell expansion during chemoradiotherapy was linked to improved recurrence-free survival in HPV16-positive patients.

Repertoires were sampled repeatedly during chemoradiotherapy. Germline CDR1 reads SGHNT; CDR2 reads YYREEE (reference sequence). CDR3 length equals 14 residues. V was clipped by 4 bases and J by 1 base, with 12 bases between them. Data came from immunoSEQ multiplex PCR; TCRdb stores just in-frame clones and leaves some out. The repertoire consists of more than 1,000 clones, with about nine tenths occurring once and the leading ten covering 5.7%. Note on this clone: Its antigen is still unknown.

This specimen consisted of tumor tissue, obtained from a patient who underwent chemoradiotherapy. This clonotype was sampled from a human donor with HPV-associated anogenital cancer. This chain connects TRBV5-4 to TRBJ2-7; D perhaps matches TRBD1 (6 bases). The CDR3 DNA sequence: TGTGCCAGCAGCCAGGGGAGTTCGTCCTACGAGCAGTACTTC. It codes for CASSQGSSSYEQYF. The whole variable domain, remainder taken from reference TRBV5-4 and TRBJ2-7, is ETGVTQSPTHLIKTRGQQVTLRCSSQSGHNTVSWYQQALGQGPQFIFQYYREEENGRGNFPPRFSGLQFPNYSSELNVNALELDDSALYLCASSQGSSSYEQYFGPGTRLTVT.